This TCR beta chain was obtained from a study of shared clonotypes between healthy human individuals. Positively selected for CCR7, the CD45RO-negative cells used as naive CD8 cells excluded terminally differentiated effector memory CD45RA+ cells. Clones were sequenced by immunoSEQ multiplex PCR, and TCRdb holds only the in-frame ones, with some missing. The profile shows around 2,100,000 clones, about 95% of them singletons. Sequenced: naive CD8+ T cells sorted from blood. This sequence originates from a man between 18 and 29 years old in good health.

CDR3 bases: TGTGCCAGCAGTTTATTTAGCGGGGGCAACAATGAGCAGTTCTTC. Translated: CASSLFSGGNNEQFF. The V call is TRBV27, the J call TRBJ2-1; 9 nucleotides match TRBD2. This CDR3 is 15 amino acids long. Germline V CDR1 and CDR2: MNHEY, SMNVEV (reference sequence). V trimming: 1 base; J trimming: 5 bases; junction bases outside the gene matches: 3.